Following are 18 T cell receptor beta chains from one sample sequenced in a study of cytomegalovirus exposure and HLA in healthy donors. Generated by immunoSEQ multiplex PCR, the TCRdb table keeps only in-frame clones and is missing some. Among 75,000 to 85,000 clones listed, approximately 90% were seen once. The sample comprised PBMCs. The receptors stem from a young man in good health and CMV-seronegative.

The chain carries TRBV19 and TRBJ1-5, with TRBD1 matching over 8 bases. Germline V CDR1 and CDR2: LNHDA, SQIVND (reference sequence). CDR3 length: 17 residues. The junction had 19 bases not matched to a gene; V was cut back by 6 bases and J by 9 bases. CDR3 sequence: CASSRQGMGVGVGPQHF. In DNA, the CDR3 is TGTGCCAGTAGCCGACAGGGGATGGGGGTAGGAGTAGGGCCCCAGCATTTT.

The chain is built from TRBV7-8 and TRBJ2-6; tentatively, D is TRBD1 (6 bases). CDR1 is SGHVS, CDR2 FQNEAQ, per germline. V dropped 5 bases and J dropped 0 bases, with 17 bases sitting between them. The CDR3 has 18 residues. The CDR3 is CASSGPLGGDSGANVLTF. CDR3 bases: TGTGCCAGCAGCGGACCACTAGGGGGAGACTCTGGGGCCAACGTCCTGACTTTC.

The chain has TRBV11-3 and TRBJ2-1, with TRBD2 as a possible D gene (7 bases). This CDR3 has 16 amino acids. Trimming removed 1 base at V and 0 bases at J, with 10 bases between. Germline V gene data show CDR1 as SGHNT and CDR2 as YENEEA. CDR3 residues: CASSLGGGGSYNEQFF. CDR3 coding DNA: TGTGCCAGCAGCTTAGGGGGAGGGGGCTCCTACAATGAGCAGTTCTTC.

The CDR3 region is CASSLARGSGYTF. Here the CDR3 DNA reads TGTGCCAGCAGCTTAGCGAGGGGGAGTGGCTACACCTTC. This chain links TRBV7-8 with TRBJ1-2; D might be TRBD1 (6 bases). V shed 0 bases and J shed 7 bases, with 9 bases lying between them. Germline CDR1 is SGHVS and CDR2 is FQNEAQ. This CDR3 spans 13 amino acids.

The chain joins TRBV5-4 to TRBJ2-1, with 7 nucleotides matching TRBD2. From germline, CDR1 is SGHNT and CDR2 YYREEE (reference sequence). J was trimmed by 4 bases and V by 1 base; bases with no gene match: 5. This CDR3 spans 15 amino acids. The CDR3 loop reads CASSLSASGYNEQFF. Here the CDR3 DNA reads TGTGCCAGCAGCTTGTCGGCTAGCGGATACAATGAGCAGTTCTTC. Full variable domain (remainder filled in from reference TRBV5-4 and TRBJ2-1): ETGVTQSPTHLIKTRGQQVTLRCSSQSGHNTVSWYQQALGQGPQFIFQYYREEENGRGNFPPRFSGLQFPNYSSELNVNALELDDSALYLCASSLSASGYNEQFFGPGTRLTVL.

The rearrangement uses TRBV5-6 and TRBJ2-7; TRBD2 aligns across 12 bases. The germline V gene encodes CDR1 SGHDT and CDR2 YYEEEE. The V gene end was trimmed by 2 bases and the J gene end by 1 base; junction bases not matched to a gene: 10. This CDR3 region has 18 residues. The CDR3: CASSFILAGGRLSYEQYF. CDR3 nucleotides: TGTGCCAGCAGCTTCATACTAGCGGGGGGCAGACTTTCCTACGAGCAGTACTTC.

This chain uses TRBV2 with TRBJ2-7; 7 bases agree with TRBD1. Germline assignment: CDR1 SNHLY and CDR2 FYNNEI. The CDR3 contains 14 residues. Trimming removed 6 bases from V and 3 bases from J; junction bases left unmatched: 8. CDR3 DNA: TGTGCCAGCAGGAAAGGACAGGTTTTCTACGAGCAGTACTTC. It translates to CASRKGQVFYEQYF. Full variable domain (outside the CDR3, taken from reference TRBV2 and TRBJ2-7): EPEVTQTPSHQVTQMGQEVILRCVPISNHLYFYWYRQILGQKVEFLVSFYNNEISEKSEIFDDQFSVERPDGSNFTLKIRSTKLEDSAMYFCASRKGQVFYEQYFGPGTRLTVT.

This chain connects TRBV4-1 to TRBJ2-4; a weak D match, TRBD2 (6 bases). The V gene's germline CDR1 is MGHRA and CDR2 YSYEKL. The CDR3 spans 15 residues. V lost 4 bases and J 0 bases, leaving 10 bases between the germline ends. The CDR3 spells CASSPLGLAKNIQYF. The CDR3 DNA reads as TGCGCCAGCAGCCCCTTGGGACTAGCCAAAAACATTCAGTACTTC.

This chain joins TRBV7-2 and TRBJ1-6; 10 nucleotides line up with TRBD1. Trimming at V came to 4 bases and at J to 9 bases, leaving 6 bases not matched to a gene. Germline V gene data show CDR1 as SGHTA and CDR2 as FQGNSA. This CDR3 is built from 15 residues. DNA for the CDR3: TGTGCCAGCAGCTCGGGACAGGGGCTTACTTCACCCCTCCACTTT. Translation: CASSSGQGLTSPLHF.

The rearrangement links TRBV27 to TRBJ2-5; 15 nucleotides agree with TRBD2. Germline CDR1 reads MNHEY; CDR2 reads SMNVEV (reference sequence). The CDR3 length is 19 residues. V lost 5 bases to trimming and J lost 2 bases; unmatched junction nucleotides: 12. The CDR3, as DNA: TGTGCCAGCAGTACCCGGACTAGCGGGAGGGCCGAGGGTCAAGAGACCCAGTACTTC. Amino acids: CASSTRTSGRAEGQETQYF.

The V call is TRBV6-1, the J call TRBJ1-2; D is possibly TRBD1 (5 bases). Germline V gives CDR1 MNHNS, CDR2 SASEGT. Trimming stripped 4 bases from V and 3 bases from J, with 9 bases between. This CDR3 has 13 residues. The CDR3 sequence: CASSVWGDYGYTF. CDR3 DNA: TGTGCCAGCAGTGTATGGGGGGACTATGGCTACACCTTC.

The chain combines TRBV28 with TRBJ1-1; the D is unclear. V lost 2 bases and J 1 base, leaving 14 bases between the germline ends. The CDR3 covers 16 residues. Per the germline V gene, CDR1 is MDHEN and CDR2 is SYDVKM. The CDR3 loop reads CASSLGQAAWNTEAFF. CDR3 sequence (DNA): TGTGCCAGCAGTTTAGGTCAGGCCGCCTGGAACACTGAAGCTTTCTTT.

CDR3 region: CASSEVGQGREKLFF. The CDR3 nucleotides are TGTGCCAGCAGTGAAGTTGGACAGGGACGTGAAAAACTGTTTTTT. This sequence joins TRBV6-1 and TRBJ1-4; TRBD1 aligns across 8 bases. The CDR3 is 15 amino acids. CDR1 is MNHNS and CDR2 is SASEGT in the germline V gene. Trimming cost V 1 base and J 7 bases; bases outside gene matches: 5.

This rearrangement joins TRBV6-5 to TRBJ1-2, with unresolved D. Germline values: CDR1 MNHEY, CDR2 SVGAGI. The CDR3 is 13 amino acids. Trimming cost V 8 bases and J 10 bases, with 20 bases left between them. CDR3 DNA: TGTGCCAGCGGATCCCCTCAAATTCAGGACTACACCTTC. Its protein product is CASGSPQIQDYTF.

The CDR3 here is CASSLAGESTDTQYF. The CDR3 bases are TGTGCCAGCAGCTTAGCAGGGGAAAGCACAGATACGCAGTATTTT. V usage is TRBV11-1 and J usage is TRBJ2-3; D is perhaps TRBD1 (5 bases). The germline CDR1 and CDR2 sequences are SGHAT and FQDESV (reference sequence). V was trimmed by 0 bases and J by 0 bases, leaving 7 bases between them. This CDR3 comprises 15 residues.

This chain links TRBV5-1 with TRBJ1-3; D unclear. Trimming cost V 8 bases and J 1 base, with 13 bases left between them. Germline values: CDR1 SGHRS, CDR2 YFSETQ. This CDR3 region has 14 residues. The CDR3 sequence: CASYEGESGNTIYF. The CDR3 region has the DNA TGCGCCAGTTACGAGGGAGAGTCTGGAAACACCATATATTTT. Full variable domain (missing parts from reference TRBV5-1 and TRBJ1-3): KAGVTQTPRYLIKTRGQQVTLSCSPISGHRSVSWYQQTPGQGLQFLFEYFSETQRNKGNFPGRFSGRQFSNSRSEMNVSTLELGDSALYLCASYEGESGNTIYFGEGSWLTVV.

CDR3 nucleotides: TGCGCCAGCAGCCAAGATAGAGCGGGGGCAGCTTTCTTT. It is translated as CASSQDRAGAAFF. This chain joins TRBV4-1 and TRBJ1-1; tentative D call: TRBD1 (6 bases). Trimming shortened V by 0 bases and J by 10 bases, and 12 bases separated the two germline ends. The CDR3 is 13 amino acids. Germline CDR1 is MGHRA and CDR2 is YSYEKL.

This chain connects TRBV12-2 to TRBJ1-2. TRBV12-2 is a pseudogene locus. CDR3 length: 16 amino acids. DNA for the CDR3: TGTGCAAGTCGCTTAGCGGTCCCGGGTTCCTCGGGTGGCTACACCTTC. Translating it yields CASRLAVPGSSGGYTF.